This T cell receptor beta chain was captured in a study of T-cell reconstitution after alpha-beta-depleted transplantation in children. Notes on the study in general: One year after transplant, T-cell counts and diversity came mostly from newly produced T cells. At around two months after transplant, the alpha-beta T cells were reportedly derived from several hundred expanded clones that came from non-depleted graft cells.

The TCRbeta library was prepared with unique molecular identifiers. Via MiXCR, TCRdb re-called the PCR reads, giving one row per CDR3 protein. This sample yields about 420,000 distinct CDR3 sequences, of which around 15% are seen a single time; over 25% belongs to the top ten. This clonotype was found a few times. Antigen specificity is unknown. Unmatched junction bases numbered 5, after V lost 3 bases and J lost 2 bases. The length of the CDR3 is 14 residues. Germline CDR1 is SGHRS and CDR2 is YFSETQ. This chain connects TRBV5-1 to TRBJ2-7, with 7 bases lining up with TRBD1. The material was PBMCs, mostly from graft donor cells, obtained 360 days after TCRalphabeta/CD19-depleted stem cell transplant. The TCR was taken from a boy younger than two who had a stem cell transplant for Wiskott-Aldrich syndrome, so the T cells may come from the graft donor. The CDR3 sequence is CASSWDSIAYEQYF. The CDR3 coding sequence is TGCGCCAGCAGCTGGGACAGCATAGCCTACGAGCAGTACTTC.